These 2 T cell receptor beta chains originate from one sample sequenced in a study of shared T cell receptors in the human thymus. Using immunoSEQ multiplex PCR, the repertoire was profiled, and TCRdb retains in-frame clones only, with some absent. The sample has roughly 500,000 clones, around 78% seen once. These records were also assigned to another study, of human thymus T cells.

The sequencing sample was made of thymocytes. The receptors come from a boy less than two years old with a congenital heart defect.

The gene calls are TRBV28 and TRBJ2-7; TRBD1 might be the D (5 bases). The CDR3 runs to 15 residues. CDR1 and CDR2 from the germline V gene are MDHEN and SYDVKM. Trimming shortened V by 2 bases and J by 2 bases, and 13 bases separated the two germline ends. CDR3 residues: CASSLAKQVPYEQYF. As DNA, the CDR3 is TGTGCCAGCAGTTTAGCGAAACAGGTCCCCTACGAGCAGTACTTC.

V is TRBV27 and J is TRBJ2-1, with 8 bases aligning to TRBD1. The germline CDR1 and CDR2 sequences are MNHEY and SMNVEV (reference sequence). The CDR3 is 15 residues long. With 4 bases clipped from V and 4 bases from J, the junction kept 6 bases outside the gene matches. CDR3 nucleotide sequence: TGTGCCAGCAGTTCCGACAGGGGTCCATACAATGAGCAGTTCTTC. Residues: CASSSDRGPYNEQFF.